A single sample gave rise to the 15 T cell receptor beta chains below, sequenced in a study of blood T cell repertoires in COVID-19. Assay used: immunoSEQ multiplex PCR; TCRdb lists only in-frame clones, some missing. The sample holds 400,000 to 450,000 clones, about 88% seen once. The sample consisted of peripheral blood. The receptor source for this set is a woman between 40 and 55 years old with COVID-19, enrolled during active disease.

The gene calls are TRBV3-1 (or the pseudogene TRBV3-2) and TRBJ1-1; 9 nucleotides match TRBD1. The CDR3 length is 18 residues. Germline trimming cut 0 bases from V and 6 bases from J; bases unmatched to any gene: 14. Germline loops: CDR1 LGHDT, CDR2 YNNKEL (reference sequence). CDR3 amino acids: CASSQDAIGTGYLAEAFF. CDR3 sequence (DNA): TGTGCCAGCAGCCAAGATGCCATCGGGACAGGGTATCTGGCTGAAGCTTTCTTT.

The CDR3 DNA sequence: TGCGCCAGCAGCTTGGGACAAGACAGGGGGAGCTACGAGCAGTACTTC. This gives the protein CASSLGQDRGSYEQYF. V is TRBV5-1 and J is TRBJ2-7; 9 bases are a match to TRBD1. This CDR3 has 16 amino acids. Germline V gene sequence: CDR1 SGHRS, CDR2 YFSETQ. Trimming at V came to 0 bases and at J to 3 bases, leaving 7 bases not matched to a gene. Filled out from reference TRBV5-1 and TRBJ2-7, the complete variable domain reads KAGVTQTPRYLIKTRGQQVTLSCSPISGHRSVSWYQQTPGQGLQFLFEYFSETQRNKGNFPGRFSGRQFSNSRSEMNVSTLELGDSALYLCASSLGQDRGSYEQYFGPGTRLTVT.

The CDR3 reads CASSLGDRGLGGTEAFF. CDR3 DNA: TGCGCCAGCAGCTTGGGGGACAGGGGGCTCGGTGGAACTGAAGCTTTCTTT. The chain combines TRBV5-1 with TRBJ1-1; 12 positions match TRBD1. CDR3 length: 17 amino acids. Germline CDR1 is SGHRS and CDR2 is YFSETQ. Trimming at V came to 0 bases and at J to 5 bases, leaving 8 bases not matched to a gene. Full variable domain (outside the CDR3, taken from reference TRBV5-1 and TRBJ1-1): KAGVTQTPRYLIKTRGQQVTLSCSPISGHRSVSWYQQTPGQGLQFLFEYFSETQRNKGNFPGRFSGRQFSNSRSEMNVSTLELGDSALYLCASSLGDRGLGGTEAFFGQGTRLTVV.

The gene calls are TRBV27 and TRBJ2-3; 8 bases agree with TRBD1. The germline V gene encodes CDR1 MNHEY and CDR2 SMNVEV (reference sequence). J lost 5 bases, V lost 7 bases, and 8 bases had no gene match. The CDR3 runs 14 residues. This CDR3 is CASIGNRGIDTQYF. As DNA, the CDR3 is TGTGCCAGCATTGGAAACAGGGGGATAGATACGCAGTATTTT.

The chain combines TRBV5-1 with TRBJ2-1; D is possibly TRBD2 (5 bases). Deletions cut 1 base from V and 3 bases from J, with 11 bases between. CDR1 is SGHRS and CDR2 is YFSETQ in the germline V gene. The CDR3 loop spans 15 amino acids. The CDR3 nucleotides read TGCGCCAGCAGCTTGTCCCTCGGGGACTACAATGAGCAGTTCTTC. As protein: CASSLSLGDYNEQFF.

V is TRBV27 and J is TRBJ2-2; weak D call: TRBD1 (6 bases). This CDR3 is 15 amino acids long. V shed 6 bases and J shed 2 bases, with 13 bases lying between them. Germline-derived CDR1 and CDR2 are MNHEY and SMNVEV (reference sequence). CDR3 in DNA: TGTGCCAGCAGCTCCGACAGGCAAAACACCGGGGAGCTGTTTTTT. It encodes CASSSDRQNTGELFF.

In DNA, the CDR3 is TGTGCCAGCAGCTTGCGGGGGAAAAGAAATTCACCCCTCCACTTT. It translates to CASSLRGKRNSPLHF. V gene TRBV5-6 combines with J gene TRBJ1-6; possible D gene TRBD1, 5 bases. The CDR3 has 15 residues. Germline CDR1 and CDR2: SGHDT and YYEEEE. Trimming took 1 base from V and 7 from J, leaving 12 bases between them. Combining the CDR3 with reference TRBV5-6 and TRBJ1-6 gives the whole variable domain DAGVTQSPTHLIKTRGQQVTLRCSPKSGHDTVSWYQQALGQGPQFIFQYYEEEERQRGNFPDRFSGHQFPNYSSELNVNALLLGDSALYLCASSLRGKRNSPLHFGNGTRLTVT.

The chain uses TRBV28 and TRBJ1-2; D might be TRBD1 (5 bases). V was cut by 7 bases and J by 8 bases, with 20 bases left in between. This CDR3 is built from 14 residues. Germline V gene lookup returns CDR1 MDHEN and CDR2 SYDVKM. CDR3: CASTPGGAERGYTF. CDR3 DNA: TGTGCCAGCACCCCTGGAGGGGCTGAGAGGGGCTACACCTTC.

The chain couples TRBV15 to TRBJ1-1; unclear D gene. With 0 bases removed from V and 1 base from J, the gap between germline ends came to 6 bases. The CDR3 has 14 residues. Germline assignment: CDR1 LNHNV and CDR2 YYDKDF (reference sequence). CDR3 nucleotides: TGTGCCACCAGCAGAGATCTAAGGAACACTGAAGCTTTCTTT. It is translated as CATSRDLRNTEAFF.

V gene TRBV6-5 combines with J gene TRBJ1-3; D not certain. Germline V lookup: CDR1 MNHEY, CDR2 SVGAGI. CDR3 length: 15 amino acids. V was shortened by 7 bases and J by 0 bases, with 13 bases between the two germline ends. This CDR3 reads CASKVGGSSGNTIYF. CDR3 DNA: TGTGCCAGCAAGGTCGGCGGGAGCTCTGGAAACACCATATATTTT.

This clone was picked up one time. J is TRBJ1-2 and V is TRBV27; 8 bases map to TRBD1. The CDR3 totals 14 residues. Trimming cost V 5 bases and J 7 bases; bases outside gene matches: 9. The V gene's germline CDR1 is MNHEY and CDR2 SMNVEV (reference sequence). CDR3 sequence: CASSRLTGVVGYTF. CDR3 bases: TGTGCCAGCAGTCGCCTGACAGGGGTAGTTGGCTACACCTTC.

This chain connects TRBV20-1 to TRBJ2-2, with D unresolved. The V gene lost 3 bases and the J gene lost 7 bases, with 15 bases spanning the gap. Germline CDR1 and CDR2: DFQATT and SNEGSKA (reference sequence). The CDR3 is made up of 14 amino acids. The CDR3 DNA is TGCAGTGCTAGTAGTACGCAGGCAGGCGGGGAGCTGTTTTTT. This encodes CSASSTQAGGELFF.

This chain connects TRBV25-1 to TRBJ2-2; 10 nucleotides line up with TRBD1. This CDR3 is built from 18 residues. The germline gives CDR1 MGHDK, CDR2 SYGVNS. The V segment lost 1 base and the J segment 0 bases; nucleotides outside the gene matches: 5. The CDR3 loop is CASSEWGQGITNTGELFF. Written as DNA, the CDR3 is TGTGCCAGCAGTGAATGGGGACAGGGGATTACGAACACCGGGGAGCTGTTTTTT.

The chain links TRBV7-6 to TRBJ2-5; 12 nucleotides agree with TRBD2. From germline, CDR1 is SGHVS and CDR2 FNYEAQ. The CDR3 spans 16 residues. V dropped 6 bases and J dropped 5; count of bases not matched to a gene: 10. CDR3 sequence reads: CASSGLAGGRWETQYF. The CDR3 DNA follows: TGTGCCAGCAGTGGGCTAGCGGGGGGGCGGTGGGAGACCCAGTACTTC.

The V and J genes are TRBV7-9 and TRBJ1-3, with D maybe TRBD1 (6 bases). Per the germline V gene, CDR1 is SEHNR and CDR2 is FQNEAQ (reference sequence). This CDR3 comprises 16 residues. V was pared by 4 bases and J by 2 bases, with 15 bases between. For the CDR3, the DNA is TGTGCCAGCAGCTCCCGGGACATTTTACCTGGAAACACCATATATTTT. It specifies CASSSRDILPGNTIYF.